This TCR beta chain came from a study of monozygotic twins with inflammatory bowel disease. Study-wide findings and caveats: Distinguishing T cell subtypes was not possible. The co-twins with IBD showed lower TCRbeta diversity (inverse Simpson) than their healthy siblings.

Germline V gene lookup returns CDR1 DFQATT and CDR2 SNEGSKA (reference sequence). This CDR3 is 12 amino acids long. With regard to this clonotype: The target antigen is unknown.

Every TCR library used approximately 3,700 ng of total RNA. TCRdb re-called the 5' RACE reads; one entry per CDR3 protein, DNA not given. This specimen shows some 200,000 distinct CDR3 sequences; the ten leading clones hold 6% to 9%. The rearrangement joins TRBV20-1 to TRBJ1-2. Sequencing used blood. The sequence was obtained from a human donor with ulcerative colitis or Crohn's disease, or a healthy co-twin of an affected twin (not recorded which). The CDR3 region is CSARVTQYGYTF.